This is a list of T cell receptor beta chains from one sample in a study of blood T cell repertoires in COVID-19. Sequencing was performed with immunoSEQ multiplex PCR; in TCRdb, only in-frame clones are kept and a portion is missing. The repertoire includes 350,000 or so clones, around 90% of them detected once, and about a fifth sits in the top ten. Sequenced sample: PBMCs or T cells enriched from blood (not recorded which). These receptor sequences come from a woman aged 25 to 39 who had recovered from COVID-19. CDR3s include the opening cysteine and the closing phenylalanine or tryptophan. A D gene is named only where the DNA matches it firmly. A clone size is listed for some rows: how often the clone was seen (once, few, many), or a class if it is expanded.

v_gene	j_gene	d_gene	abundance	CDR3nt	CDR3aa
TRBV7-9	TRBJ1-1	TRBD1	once	TGTGCCAGCAGCGACGGGACAGGTAACACTGAAGCTTTCTTT	CASSDGTGNTEAFF
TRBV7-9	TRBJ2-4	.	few	TGTGCCAGCAGCTTAAGCGGGGCCAAAAACATTCAGTACTTC	CASSLSGAKNIQYF
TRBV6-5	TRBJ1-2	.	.	TGTGCCAGCAAGGAGGTGGCATACTATGGCTACACCTTC	CASKEVAYYGYTF
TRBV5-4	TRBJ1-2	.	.	TGTGCCAGCAGCTTGGAACGGGGTATCTCCCCTGGCTACACCTTC	CASSLERGISPGYTF
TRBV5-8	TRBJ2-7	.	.	TGTGCCAGCAGCTTTTACTTCTCACTAGTGTCCTACGAGCAGTACTTC	CASSFYFSLVSYEQYF
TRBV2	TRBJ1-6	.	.	TGTGCCAGCAGTGGACAGGTCGTTAATTCACCCCTCCACTTT	CASSGQVVNSPLHF
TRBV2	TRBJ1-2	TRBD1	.	TGTGCCAGCAGTCGAGACAGGGCTAACTATGGCTACACCTTC	CASSRDRANYGYTF
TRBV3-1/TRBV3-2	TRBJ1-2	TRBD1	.	TGTGCCAGCAGCCAGATCGAGACAGGGGCGTCTGGCTACACCTTC	CASSQIETGASGYTF
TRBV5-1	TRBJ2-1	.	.	TGCGCCAGCAGCTTGCCCTCGGATGAGCAGTTCTTC	CASSLPSDEQFF
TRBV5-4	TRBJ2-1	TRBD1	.	TGTGCCAGCAGCTTGGGAGGACAGGGTTCTTGGGAGCAGTTCTTC	CASSLGGQGSWEQFF
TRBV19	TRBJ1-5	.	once	TGTGCCAGTAGTATTGGGGGGTATAGCAATCAGCCCCAGCATTTT	CASSIGGYSNQPQHF
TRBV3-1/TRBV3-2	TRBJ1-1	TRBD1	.	TGTGCCAGCAGCCATACAGGGGGCCTGGACACTGAAGCTTTCTTT	CASSHTGGLDTEAFF
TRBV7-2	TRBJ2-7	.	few	TGTGCCAGCGCCTGGCGGGGTACCTACGAGCAGTACTTC	CASAWRGTYEQYF
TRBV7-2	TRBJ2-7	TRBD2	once	TGTGCCAGCAGCCCTGCCACTAGCGGGAGATCTCCGTACTTC	CASSPATSGRSPYF
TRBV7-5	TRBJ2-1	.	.	TGTGCCAGAAGCCCGACATACTACAATGAGCAGTTCTTC	CARSPTYYNEQFF
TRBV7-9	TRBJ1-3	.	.	TGTGCCAGCAGCAGCCGGCAGGGTTTTGGGTCTGGAAACACCATATATTTT	CASSSRQGFGSGNTIYF
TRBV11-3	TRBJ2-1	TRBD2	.	TGTGCCAGCACCGGCGGGGGTTGGGATGAGCAGTTCTTC	CASTGGGWDEQFF
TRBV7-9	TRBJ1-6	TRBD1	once	TGTGCCAGCAGCCCGACAGGGGGTTTTTCACCCCTCCACTTT	CASSPTGGFSPLHF
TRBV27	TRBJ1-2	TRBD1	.	TGTGCCAGCAGTTCCCAGCCAGGGGGTAGCTATGGCTACACCTTC	CASSSQPGGSYGYTF
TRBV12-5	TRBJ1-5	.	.	TGTGCTAGTGGTTCAGGGGTTCAGCCCCAGCATTTT	CASGSGVQPQHF
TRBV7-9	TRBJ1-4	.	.	TGTGCCAGCAGCTTAATTCCGGGGGGGACTAATGAAAAACTGTTTTTT	CASSLIPGGTNEKLFF
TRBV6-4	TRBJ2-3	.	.	TGTGCCAGCAGTGAACAGGAGACTAGCACAGATACGCAGTATTTT	CASSEQETSTDTQYF
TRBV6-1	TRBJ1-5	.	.	TGTGCCAGCAGTGATTCGGGGTCCAATCAGCCCCAGCATTTT	CASSDSGSNQPQHF
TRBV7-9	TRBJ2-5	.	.	TGTGCCAGCGGGGACACGCGGGAGACCCAGTACTTC	CASGDTRETQYF
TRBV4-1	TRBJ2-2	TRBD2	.	TGCGCCAGCAGCCAAGGTATTCGAAGGACTAGTGAAGATACCGGGGAGCTGTTTTTT	CASSQGIRRTSEDTGELFF
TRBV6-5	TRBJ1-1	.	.	TGTGCCAGCACCTGGGGGGGGTCTCGGAACACTGAAGCTTTCTTT	CASTWGGSRNTEAFF
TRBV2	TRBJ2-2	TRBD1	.	TGTGCCAGCAGTTTACAGGGGACGGACACCGGGGAGCTGTTTTTT	CASSLQGTDTGELFF
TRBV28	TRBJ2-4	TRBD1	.	TGTGCCAGCAGTTCGGGACAGGGGGTTCGATCCAAAAACATTCAGTACTTC	CASSSGQGVRSKNIQYF
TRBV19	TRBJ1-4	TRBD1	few	TGTGCCAGTAGTCCGCTGGGACAGGGAAATGAAAAACTGTTTTTT	CASSPLGQGNEKLFF
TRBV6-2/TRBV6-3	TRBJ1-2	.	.	TGTGCCAGCAGTCGGGGAAACTATGGCTACACCTTC	CASSRGNYGYTF
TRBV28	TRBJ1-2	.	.	TGTGCCAGCACCTCGGGGGGAGCTAACTATGGCTACACCTTC	CASTSGGANYGYTF
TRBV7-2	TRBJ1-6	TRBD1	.	TGTGCCAGCAGCTCCACGGGACAGGGGTATTCACCCCTCCACTTT	CASSSTGQGYSPLHF
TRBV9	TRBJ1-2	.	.	TGTGCCAGCAGCCAAGGACAGACCCTTAACTATGGCTACACCTTC	CASSQGQTLNYGYTF
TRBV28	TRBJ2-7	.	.	TGTGCCAGCAGTTTACCCGGGGGCTACGAGCAGTACTTC	CASSLPGGYEQYF
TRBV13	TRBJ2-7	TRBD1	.	TGTGCCAGCAGCCCCTCCTTGGACAGGTTCAGGAGCGAGCAGTACTTC	CASSPSLDRFRSEQYF
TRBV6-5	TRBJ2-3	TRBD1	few	TGTGCCAGCAGTTACGGGGGACAGGGGACAGATACGCAGTATTTT	CASSYGGQGTDTQYF
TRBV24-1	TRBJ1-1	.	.	TGTGCCACCAGTGCTACAGGGTCGTCTGAAGCTTTCTTT	CATSATGSSEAFF
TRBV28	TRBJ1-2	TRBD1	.	TGTGCCAGCAGCAGGGGACAGGGGGCGTTTGGCTACACCTTC	CASSRGQGAFGYTF
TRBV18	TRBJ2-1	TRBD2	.	TGTGCCAGCTCACCGATGACTAGCGGAAGGGCTGGTGAGCAGTTCTTC	CASSPMTSGRAGEQFF
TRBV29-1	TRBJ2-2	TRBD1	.	TGCAGCGCTGGGGACAGGACAGCCGGGGAGCTGTTTTTT	CSAGDRTAGELFF
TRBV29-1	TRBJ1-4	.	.	TGCAGCCCCGACCGAGACAGGTCCCGAAAACTGTTTTTT	CSPDRDRSRKLFF
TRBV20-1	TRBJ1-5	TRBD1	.	TGCAGTGCTAGTGGACAGGGCAATCAGCCCCAGCATTTT	CSASGQGNQPQHF
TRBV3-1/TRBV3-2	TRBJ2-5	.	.	TGTGCCAGCAGCCAAGATATAGTGTTCGACAACCAAGAGACCCAGTACTTC	CASSQDIVFDNQETQYF